This record covers a single TCR beta chain. Its specificity is not known. The data are from a study of T cell clonotyping in hematopoietic cell transplantation. Study conclusions and caveats: Recipient TCR diversity dropped after transplant; expanded clonotypes rose from day 30 to 180. Graft donor and pretransplant recipient Inverse Simpson Index values predicted broader posttransplant TCR diversity. Few recipient clonotypes overlapped donors; over 95% were de novo at given depth. Cells were unsorted, so CD4 and CD8 contributions were not separated.

V was cut by 0 bases and J by 8 bases, with 13 bases left in between. Germline CDR1 and CDR2: MGHRA and YSYEKL. The CDR3 totals 14 residues. Assay used: immunoSEQ multiplex PCR; TCRdb lists only in-frame clones, some missing. The sample records about 16,000 clones, 71% being singletons. This rearrangement joins TRBV4-1 to TRBJ1-2; D unresolved. This clonotype originated in an older woman in good health. Some clones in this sample may be carry-over from other donors' samples. Sequenced input: peripheral blood mononuclear cells. DNA for the CDR3: TGCGCCAGCAGCCAAGAGTCCGGGTTACAAGGCTACACCTTC. Translating it yields CASSQESGLQGYTF.